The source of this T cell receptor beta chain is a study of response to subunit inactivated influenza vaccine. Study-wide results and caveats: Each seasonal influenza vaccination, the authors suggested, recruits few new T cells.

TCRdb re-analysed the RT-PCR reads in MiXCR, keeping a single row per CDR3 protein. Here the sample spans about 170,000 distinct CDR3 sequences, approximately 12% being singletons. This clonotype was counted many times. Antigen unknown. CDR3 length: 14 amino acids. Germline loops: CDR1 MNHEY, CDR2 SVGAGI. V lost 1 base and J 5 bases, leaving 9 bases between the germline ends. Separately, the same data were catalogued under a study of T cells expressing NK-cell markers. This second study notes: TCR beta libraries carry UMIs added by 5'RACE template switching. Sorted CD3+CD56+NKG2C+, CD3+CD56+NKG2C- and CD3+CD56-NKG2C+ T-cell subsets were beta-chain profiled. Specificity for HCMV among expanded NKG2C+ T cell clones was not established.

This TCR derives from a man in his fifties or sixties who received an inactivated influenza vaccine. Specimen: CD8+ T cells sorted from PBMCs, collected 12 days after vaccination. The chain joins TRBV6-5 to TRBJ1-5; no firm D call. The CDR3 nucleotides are TGTGCCAGCAGTTACTATAGCAGTTATCAGCCCCAGCATTTT. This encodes CASSYYSSYQPQHF.